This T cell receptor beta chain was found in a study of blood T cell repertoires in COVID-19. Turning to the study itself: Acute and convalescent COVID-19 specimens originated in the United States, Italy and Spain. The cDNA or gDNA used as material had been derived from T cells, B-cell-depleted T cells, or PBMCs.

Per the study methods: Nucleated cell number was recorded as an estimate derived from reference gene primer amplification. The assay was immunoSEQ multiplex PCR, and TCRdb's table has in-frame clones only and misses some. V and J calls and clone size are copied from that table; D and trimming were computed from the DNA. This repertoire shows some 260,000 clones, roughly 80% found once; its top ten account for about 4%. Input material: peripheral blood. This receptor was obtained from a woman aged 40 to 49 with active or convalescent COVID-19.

The CDR3 coding sequence is TGTGCCAGCAGTGCAACGGGCTACGAGCAGTACTTC. Protein sequence: CASSATGYEQYF. This chain joins TRBV2 and TRBJ2-7; unclear D gene. The CDR3 is 12 amino acids. CDR1 is SNHLY and CDR2 is FYNNEI in the germline V gene. V gave up 4 bases and J gave up 3 bases, with 7 bases separating them.